One sample yielded the 19 T cell receptor beta chains listed below, sequenced in a study of blood T cell repertoires in COVID-19. Assay used: immunoSEQ multiplex PCR; TCRdb lists only in-frame clones, some missing. Altogether 60,000 to 80,000 clones are present, 84% being singletons, with the ten largest covering 8% to 9%. Source material: peripheral blood. Receptors were obtained from a man between 45 and 60 years old with active COVID-19.

The chain employs TRBV7-8 and TRBJ2-3; 8 nucleotides align to TRBD2. CDR3 length: 16 residues. After removal of 1 base from V and 0 bases from J, the junction contained 3 bases not matched to a gene. Germline V gives CDR1 SGHVS, CDR2 FQNEAQ. CDR3 DNA: TGTGCCAGCAGCTTAGTGGCTAGCGGGAGCACAGATACGCAGTATTTT. This encodes CASSLVASGSTDTQYF. The full variable domain, with the rest looked up from reference TRBV7-8 and TRBJ2-3, is GAGVSQSPRYKVAKRGQDVALRCDPISGHVSLFWYQQALGQGPEFLTYFQNEAQLDKSGLPSDRFFAERPEGSVSTLKIQRTQQEDSAVYLCASSLVASGSTDTQYFGPGTRLTVL.

The rearrangement links TRBV30 to TRBJ2-1; a weak D match, TRBD1 (5 bases). There are 15 residues in the CDR3. The germline V gene encodes CDR1 GTSNPN and CDR2 SVGIG (reference sequence). Trimming left V 0 bases short and J 4 bases short, with 13 bases between. The CDR3 DNA reads as TGTGCCTGGAGTGTACGGACACCAGGATACAATGAGCAGTTCTTC. Protein sequence: CAWSVRTPGYNEQFF.

This clone has only one observation. The rearrangement joins TRBV7-2 to TRBJ1-2; no firm D call. The V gene's germline CDR1 is SGHTA and CDR2 FQGNSA. The CDR3 covers 12 residues. V gave up 2 bases and J gave up 7 bases, with 8 bases separating them. The CDR3 sequence: CASSLSGSGYTF. CDR3 sequence (DNA): TGTGCCAGCAGCTTAAGCGGGTCTGGCTACACCTTC.

The count of this clone is one. The chain couples TRBV5-1 to TRBJ2-7; a possible D gene is TRBD2 (6 bases). Germline CDR1 is SGHRS and CDR2 is YFSETQ. Trimming took off 0 bases at V and 1 base at J, with 11 bases between the two ends. The CDR3 runs 15 residues. CDR3 sequence (DNA): TGCGCCAGCAGCTTGGCTAGCGCACCTTCCTACGAGCAGTACTTC. Amino acid sequence: CASSLASAPSYEQYF.

The CDR3 loop reads CASRRGRSNEKLFF. The CDR3 nucleotides read TGTGCCAGCAGGCGGGGACGGAGTAATGAAAAACTGTTTTTT. V gene TRBV5-8 combines with J gene TRBJ1-4; a possible D gene is TRBD1 (5 bases). Deletions cut 5 bases from V and 4 bases from J, with 12 bases between. The germline V gene encodes CDR1 SGHTS and CDR2 YDEGEE. CDR3 size: 14 residues.

The J gene is TRBJ1-6, the V gene TRBV6-5; maybe TRBD1 (6 bases). Trimming took 2 bases from V and 7 from J, leaving 6 bases between them. Looked up from germline, CDR1 is MNHEY and CDR2 is SVGAGI. This CDR3 is 13 amino acids long. The CDR3 spells CASSYDRNSPLHF. The DNA of the CDR3 is TGTGCCAGCAGTTACGACAGGAATTCACCCCTCCACTTT.

Points on this clone: The junction departs from the called germline gene at one end, perhaps through a read error. The rearrangement uses TRBV7-2 and TRBJ1-2, with D possibly being TRBD1 (6 bases). The V gene's germline CDR1 is SGHTA and CDR2 FQGNSA. The CDR3 sequence is 15 residues long. This CDR3 reads CASNLMSMGAPGYTF. DNA for the CDR3: TGTGCCAGCAACTTAATGTCGATGGGGGCGCCTGGCTACACCTTC.

Written as DNA, the CDR3 is TGTGCCAGTAGTAAACTAGCGGGGGTCGGAGATACGCAGTATTTT. Protein: CASSKLAGVGDTQYF. This chain connects TRBV19 to TRBJ2-3, with 11 nucleotides matching TRBD2. Losses at the gene ends were 4 bases for V and 5 bases for J; bases not matched to a gene: 5. The CDR3 consists of 15 residues. From germline, CDR1 is LNHDA and CDR2 SQIVND (reference sequence).

The rearrangement joins TRBV19 to TRBJ1-1, with 12 bases lining up with TRBD1. The V segment lost 7 bases and the J segment 5 bases; nucleotides outside the gene matches: 5. Germline V gene data show CDR1 as LNHDA and CDR2 as SQIVND (reference sequence). The CDR3 contains 14 residues. CDR3 region: CASTTGQGATEAFF. The DNA for the CDR3 is TGTGCCAGTACCACGGGACAGGGGGCAACTGAAGCTTTCTTT.

V usage is TRBV7-9 and J usage is TRBJ1-4; D is ambiguous. CDR3 length equals 13 residues. V lost 2 bases and J lost 10, with 11 bases in between. Germline V CDR1 and CDR2: SEHNR, FQNEAQ (reference sequence). The CDR3 DNA follows: TGTGCCAGCAGCTTATACGACCTAGGAAAACTGTTTTTT. As protein: CASSLYDLGKLFF. Full variable domain (remainder filled in from reference TRBV7-9 and TRBJ1-4): DTGVSQNPRHKITKRGQNVTFRCDPISEHNRLYWYRQTLGQGPEFLTYFQNEAQLEKSRLLSDRFSAERPKGSFSTLEIQRTEQGDSAMYLCASSLYDLGKLFFGSGTQLSVL.

This chain links TRBV5-1 with TRBJ2-6, with 7 bases matching TRBD1. The CDR3 runs to 20 residues. Per the germline V gene, CDR1 is SGHRS and CDR2 is YFSETQ. J gave up 4 bases and V 4 bases, and 20 bases lay outside the gene matches. The chain's CDR3 is CASSTWDSPKQGSGANVLTF. The CDR3 DNA follows: TGCGCCAGCAGCACGTGGGACAGCCCCAAGCAAGGGTCCGGGGCCAACGTCCTGACTTTC.

This clone has a single count. V and J are TRBV19 and TRBJ1-5; 10 nucleotides agree with TRBD1. The germline CDR1 and CDR2 sequences are LNHDA and SQIVND (reference sequence). The CDR3 has 15 residues. Germline trimming cut 2 bases from V and 5 bases from J; bases unmatched to any gene: 3. In DNA form, the CDR3 reads TGTGCCAGTAGTATACGGGACAGGGGTGATCAGCCCCAGCATTTT. It encodes CASSIRDRGDQPQHF.

The chain recombines TRBV11-2 with TRBJ2-3; 7 positions match TRBD2. Germline V gene sequence: CDR1 SGHAT, CDR2 FQNNGV. The CDR3 extends over 15 amino acids. With 5 bases clipped from V and 0 bases from J, the junction kept 5 bases outside the gene matches. CDR3 sequence reads: CASSASGPSTDTQYF. For the CDR3, the DNA is TGTGCCAGCAGCGCTAGCGGTCCAAGCACAGATACGCAGTATTTT.

This chain joins TRBV6-2 or TRBV6-3 and TRBJ1-2, with a weak D call TRBD1 (6 bases). V lost 5 bases, J lost 4 bases, and 11 bases lay in between. Germline lookup yields CDR1 MNHEY and CDR2 SVGEGT. The CDR3 loop spans 13 amino acids. The CDR3 loop reads CASSRTEGYGYTF. In DNA form, the CDR3 reads TGTGCCAGCAGTCGGACAGAAGGCTATGGCTACACCTTC.

This chain joins TRBV6-5 and TRBJ2-3, with 7 nucleotides matching TRBD2. The CDR3 has 14 amino acids. V trimming: 2 bases; J trimming: 3 bases; junction bases outside the gene matches: 2. The germline CDR1 and CDR2 sequences are MNHEY and SVGAGI. The CDR3 nucleotides read TGTGCCAGCAGTTACGTCGGGGGGACAGATACGCAGTATTTT. Protein sequence: CASSYVGGTDTQYF.

The rearrangement uses TRBV3-1 (or the pseudogene TRBV3-2) and TRBJ2-2; no clear D gene. Germline V gene data show CDR1 as LGHDT and CDR2 as YNNKEL (reference sequence). V lost 0 bases, J lost 3 bases, and 5 bases lay in between. This CDR3 is built from 14 residues. The CDR3 DNA reads as TGTGCCAGCAGCCAAGAACTCCACACCGGGGAGCTGTTTTTT. It yields the protein CASSQELHTGELFF.

This chain uses TRBV15 with TRBJ2-5; D perhaps matches TRBD2 (5 bases). Trimming took 0 bases from V and 7 from J, leaving 15 bases between them. Germline V gene data show CDR1 as LNHNV and CDR2 as YYDKDF (reference sequence). The CDR3 is 15 residues long. In DNA form, the CDR3 reads TGTGCCACCAGCAGAGAGTTTCTGGACGCGGGGACCCAGTACTTC. Protein product: CATSREFLDAGTQYF.

This rearrangement joins TRBV4-1 to TRBJ2-2; unclear D gene. The CDR3 runs 14 residues. V was clipped by 1 base and J by 3 bases, with 6 bases between them. CDR1 MGHRA and CDR2 YSYEKL come from the germline V gene. CDR3 in amino acids: CASSQGPDTGELFF. The CDR3 bases are TGCGCCAGCAGCCAAGGGCCCGACACCGGGGAGCTGTTTTTT.

The rearrangement links TRBV6-4 to TRBJ1-6; D unclear. Trimming left V 6 bases short and J 6 bases short, with 12 bases between. Per the germline V gene, CDR1 is MRHNA and CDR2 is SNTAGT. The CDR3 spans 14 residues. DNA for the CDR3: TGTGCCAGCAGACCCGACACGGTTAATTCACCCCTCCACTTT. This gives the protein CASRPDTVNSPLHF.